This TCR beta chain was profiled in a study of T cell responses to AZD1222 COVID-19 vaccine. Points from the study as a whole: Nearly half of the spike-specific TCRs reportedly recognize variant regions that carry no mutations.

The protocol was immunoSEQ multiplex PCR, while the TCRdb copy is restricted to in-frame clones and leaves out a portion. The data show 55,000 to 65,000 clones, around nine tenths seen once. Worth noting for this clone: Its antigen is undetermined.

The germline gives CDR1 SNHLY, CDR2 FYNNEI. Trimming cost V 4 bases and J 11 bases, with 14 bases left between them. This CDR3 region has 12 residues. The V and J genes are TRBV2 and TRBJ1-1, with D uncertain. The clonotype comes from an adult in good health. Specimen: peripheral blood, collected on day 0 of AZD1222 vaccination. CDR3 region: CASSVEVPGAFF. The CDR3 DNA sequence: TGTGCCAGCAGTGTCGAGGTTCCGGGCGCTTTCTTT.